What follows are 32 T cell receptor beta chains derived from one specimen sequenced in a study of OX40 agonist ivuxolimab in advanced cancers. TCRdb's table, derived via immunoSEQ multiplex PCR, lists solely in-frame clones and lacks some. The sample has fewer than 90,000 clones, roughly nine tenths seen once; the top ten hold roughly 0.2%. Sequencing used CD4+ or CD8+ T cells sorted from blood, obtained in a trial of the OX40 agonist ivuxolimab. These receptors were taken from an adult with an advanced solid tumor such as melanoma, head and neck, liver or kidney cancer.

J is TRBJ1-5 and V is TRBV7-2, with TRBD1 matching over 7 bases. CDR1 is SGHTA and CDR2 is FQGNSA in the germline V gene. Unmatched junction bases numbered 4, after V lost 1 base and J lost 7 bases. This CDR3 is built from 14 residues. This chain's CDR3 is CASSLEQGKQPQHF. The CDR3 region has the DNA TGTGCCAGCAGCTTAGAACAGGGGAAACAGCCCCAGCATTTT.

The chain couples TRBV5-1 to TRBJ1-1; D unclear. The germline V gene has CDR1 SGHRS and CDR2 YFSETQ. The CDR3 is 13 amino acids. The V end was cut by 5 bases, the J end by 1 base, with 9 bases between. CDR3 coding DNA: TGCGCCAGCAGGAGACAACAGAACACTGAAGCTTTCTTT. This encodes CASRRQQNTEAFF.

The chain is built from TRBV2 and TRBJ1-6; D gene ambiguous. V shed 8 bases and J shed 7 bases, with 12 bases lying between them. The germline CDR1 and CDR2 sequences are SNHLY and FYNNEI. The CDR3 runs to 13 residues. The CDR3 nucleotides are TGTGCCAGCTCCTCCATGGGGAATTCACCCCTCCACTTT. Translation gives CASSSMGNSPLHF.

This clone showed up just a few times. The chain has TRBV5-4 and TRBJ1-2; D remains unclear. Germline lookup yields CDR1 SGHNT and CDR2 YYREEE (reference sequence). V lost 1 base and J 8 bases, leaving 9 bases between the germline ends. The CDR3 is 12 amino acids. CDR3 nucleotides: TGTGCCAGCAGCTTGCGACTGGTCGGCTACACCTTC. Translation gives CASSLRLVGYTF.

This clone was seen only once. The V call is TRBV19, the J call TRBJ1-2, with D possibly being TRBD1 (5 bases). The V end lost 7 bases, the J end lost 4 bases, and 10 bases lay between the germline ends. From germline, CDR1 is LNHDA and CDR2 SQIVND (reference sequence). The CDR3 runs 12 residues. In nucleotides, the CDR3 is TGTGCCAGTACCATGGGGGGCTATGGCTACACCTTC. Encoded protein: CASTMGGYGYTF.

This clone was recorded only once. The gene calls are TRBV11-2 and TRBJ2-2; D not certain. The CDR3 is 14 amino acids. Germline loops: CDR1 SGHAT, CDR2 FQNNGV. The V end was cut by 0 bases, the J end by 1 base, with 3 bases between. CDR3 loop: CASSLDGNTGELFF. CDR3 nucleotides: TGTGCCAGCAGCTTAGACGGGAACACCGGGGAGCTGTTTTTT.

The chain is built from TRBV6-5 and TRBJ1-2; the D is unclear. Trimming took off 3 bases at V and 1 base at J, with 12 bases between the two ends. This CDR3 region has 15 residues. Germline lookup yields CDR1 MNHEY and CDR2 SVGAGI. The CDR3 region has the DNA TGTGCCAGCAGTTATTTCCGGGAATTTAACTATGGCTACACCTTC. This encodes CASSYFREFNYGYTF.

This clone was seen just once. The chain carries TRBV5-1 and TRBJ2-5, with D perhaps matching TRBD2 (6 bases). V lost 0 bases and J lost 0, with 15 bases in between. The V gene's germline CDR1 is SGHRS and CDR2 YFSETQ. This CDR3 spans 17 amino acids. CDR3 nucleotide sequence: TGCGCCAGCAGCTTGGGGGGAGGCAGCCTAAACCAAGAGACCCAGTACTTC. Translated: CASSLGGGSLNQETQYF.

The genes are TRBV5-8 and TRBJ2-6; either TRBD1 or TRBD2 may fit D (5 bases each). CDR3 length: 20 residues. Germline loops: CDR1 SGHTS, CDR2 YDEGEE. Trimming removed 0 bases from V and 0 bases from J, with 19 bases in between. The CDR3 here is CASSLAGWGTPSSGANVLTF. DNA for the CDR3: TGTGCCAGCAGCTTGGCCGGTTGGGGGACGCCTAGCTCTGGGGCCAACGTCCTGACTTTC. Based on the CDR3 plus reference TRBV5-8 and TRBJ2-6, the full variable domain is EAGVTQSPTHLIKTRGQQATLRCSPISGHTSVYWYQQALGLGLQFLLWYDEGEERNRGNFPPRFSGRQFPNYSSELNVNALELEDSALYLCASSLAGWGTPSSGANVLTFGAGSRLTVL.

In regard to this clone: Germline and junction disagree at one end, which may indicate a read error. The CDR3 bases are TGCGCCAGCAGCGAGGCCGGGACTAGCGGGGCCCAAGGGACCCAGTACTTC. Translation gives CASSEAGTSGAQGTQYF. This rearrangement joins TRBV10-1 to TRBJ2-5; TRBD2 aligns across 13 bases. The CDR3 has 17 amino acids. From germline, CDR1 is WNHNN and CDR2 SYGVQD (reference sequence).

The CDR3 coding sequence is TGTGCCAGCAGCCGAGGGACAACATTCAACTATGGCTACACCTTC. This translates into CASSRGTTFNYGYTF. V is TRBV14 and J is TRBJ1-2; tentative D call: TRBD1 (6 bases). Trimming removed 4 bases from V and 2 bases from J, with 14 bases in between. The germline V gene encodes CDR1 SGHDN and CDR2 FVKESK. CDR3 length: 15 residues. Drawing the rest from reference TRBV14 and TRBJ1-2, the complete variable domain is EAGVTQFPSHSVIEKGQTVTLRCDPISGHDNLYWYRRVMGKEIKFLLHFVKESKQDESGMPNNRFLAERTGGTYSTLKVQPAELEDSGVYFCASSRGTTFNYGYTFGSGTRLTVV.

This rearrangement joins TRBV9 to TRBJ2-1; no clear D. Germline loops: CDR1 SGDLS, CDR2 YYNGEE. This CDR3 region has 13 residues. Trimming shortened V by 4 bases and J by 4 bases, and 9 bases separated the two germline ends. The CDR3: CASSLGSYNEQFF. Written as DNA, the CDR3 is TGTGCCAGCAGCTTAGGTTCTTACAATGAGCAGTTCTTC.

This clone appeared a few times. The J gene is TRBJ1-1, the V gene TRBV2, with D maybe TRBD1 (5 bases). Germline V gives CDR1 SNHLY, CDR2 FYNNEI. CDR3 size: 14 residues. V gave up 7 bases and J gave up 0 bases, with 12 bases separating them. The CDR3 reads CASKPGRMNTEAFF. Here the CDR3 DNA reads TGTGCCAGCAAACCAGGGCGCATGAACACTGAAGCTTTCTTT.

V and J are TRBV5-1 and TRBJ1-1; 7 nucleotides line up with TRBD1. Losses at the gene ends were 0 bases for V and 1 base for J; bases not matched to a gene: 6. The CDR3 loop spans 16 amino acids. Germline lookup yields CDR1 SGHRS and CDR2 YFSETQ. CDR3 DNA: TGCGCCAGCAGCTTGGAAAGGGGGCCGGGGAACACTGAAGCTTTCTTT. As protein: CASSLERGPGNTEAFF.

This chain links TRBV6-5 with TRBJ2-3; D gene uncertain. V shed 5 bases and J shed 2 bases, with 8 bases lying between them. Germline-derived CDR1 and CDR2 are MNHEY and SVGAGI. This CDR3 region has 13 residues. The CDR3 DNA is TGTGCCAGCAGTCCAGGTTTCACAGATACGCAGTATTTT. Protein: CASSPGFTDTQYF.

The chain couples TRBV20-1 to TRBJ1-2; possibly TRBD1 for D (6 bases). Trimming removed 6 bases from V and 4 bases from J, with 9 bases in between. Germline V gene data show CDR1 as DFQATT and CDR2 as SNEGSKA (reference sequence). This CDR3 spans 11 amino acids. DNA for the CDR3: TGCAGTGCCCGGACAGTCTATGGCTACACCTTC. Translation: CSARTVYGYTF.

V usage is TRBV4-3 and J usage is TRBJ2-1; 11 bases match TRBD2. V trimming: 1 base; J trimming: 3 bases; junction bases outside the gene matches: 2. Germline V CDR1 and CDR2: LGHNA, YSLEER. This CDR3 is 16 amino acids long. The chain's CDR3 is CASSQGGTSGYNEQFF. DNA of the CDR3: TGCGCCAGCAGCCAAGGGGGGACTAGCGGCTACAATGAGCAGTTCTTC.

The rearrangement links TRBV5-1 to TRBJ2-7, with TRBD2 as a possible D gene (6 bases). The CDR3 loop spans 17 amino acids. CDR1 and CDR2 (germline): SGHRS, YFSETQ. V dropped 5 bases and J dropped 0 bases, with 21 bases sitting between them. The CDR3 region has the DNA TGCGCCAGCAGAGGCTCGGCGGGAACGGGAAGCTCCTACGAGCAGTACTTC. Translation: CASRGSAGTGSSYEQYF. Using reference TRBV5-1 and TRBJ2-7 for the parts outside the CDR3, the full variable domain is KAGVTQTPRYLIKTRGQQVTLSCSPISGHRSVSWYQQTPGQGLQFLFEYFSETQRNKGNFPGRFSGRQFSNSRSEMNVSTLELGDSALYLCASRGSAGTGSSYEQYFGPGTRLTVT.

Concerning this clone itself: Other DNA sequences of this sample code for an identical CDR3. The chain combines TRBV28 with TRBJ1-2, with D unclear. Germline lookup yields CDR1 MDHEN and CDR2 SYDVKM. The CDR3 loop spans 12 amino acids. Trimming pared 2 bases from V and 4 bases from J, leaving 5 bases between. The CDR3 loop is CASSLRLYGYTF. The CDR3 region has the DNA TGTGCCAGCAGTTTACGACTCTATGGCTACACCTTC.

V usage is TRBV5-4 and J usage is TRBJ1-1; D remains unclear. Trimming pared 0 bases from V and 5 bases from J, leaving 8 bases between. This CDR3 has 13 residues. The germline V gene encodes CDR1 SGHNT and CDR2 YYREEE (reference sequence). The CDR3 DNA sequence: TGTGCCAGCAGCTTGGACCCCGGTACTGAAGCTTTCTTT. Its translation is CASSLDPGTEAFF.

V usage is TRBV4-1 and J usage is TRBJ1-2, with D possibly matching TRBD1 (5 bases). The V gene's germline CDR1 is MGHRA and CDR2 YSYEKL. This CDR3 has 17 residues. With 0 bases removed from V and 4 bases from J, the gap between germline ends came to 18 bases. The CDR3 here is CASSQDFRERGFYGYTF. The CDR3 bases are TGCGCCAGCAGCCAAGATTTTCGTGAGCGGGGCTTCTATGGCTACACCTTC.

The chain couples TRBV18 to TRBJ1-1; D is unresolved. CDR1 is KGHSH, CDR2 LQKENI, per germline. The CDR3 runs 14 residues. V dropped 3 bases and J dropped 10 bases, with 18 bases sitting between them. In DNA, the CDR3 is TGTGCCAGCTCACCGGCTATCAACGAGATCGGAGCTTTCTTT. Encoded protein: CASSPAINEIGAFF.

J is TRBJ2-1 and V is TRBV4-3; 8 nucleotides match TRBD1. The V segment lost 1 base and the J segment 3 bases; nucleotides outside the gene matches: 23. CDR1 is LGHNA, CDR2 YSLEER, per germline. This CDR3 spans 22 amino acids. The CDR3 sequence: CASSQVWFGTGRTGRGYNEQFF. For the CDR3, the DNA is TGCGCCAGCAGCCAAGTGTGGTTCGGGACAGGCCGGACGGGGCGAGGCTACAATGAGCAGTTCTTC.

The CDR3 here is CASRGQGFGNTIYF. The CDR3 DNA follows: TGTGCCAGCAGGGGACAGGGGTTTGGAAACACCATATATTTT. The chain carries TRBV28 and TRBJ1-3, with TRBD1 matching over 10 bases. The CDR3 is 14 residues long. The V and J ends lost 6 bases and 3 bases, in that order; junction bases with no gene match: 2. In germline, CDR1 is MDHEN, CDR2 SYDVKM.

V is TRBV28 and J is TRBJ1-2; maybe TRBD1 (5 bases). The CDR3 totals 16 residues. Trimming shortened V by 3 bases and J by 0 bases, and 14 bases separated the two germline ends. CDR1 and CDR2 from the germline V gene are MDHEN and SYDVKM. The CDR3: CASSLRRDPSNYGYTF. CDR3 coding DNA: TGTGCCAGCAGTTTGAGGAGGGACCCTTCTAACTATGGCTACACCTTC.

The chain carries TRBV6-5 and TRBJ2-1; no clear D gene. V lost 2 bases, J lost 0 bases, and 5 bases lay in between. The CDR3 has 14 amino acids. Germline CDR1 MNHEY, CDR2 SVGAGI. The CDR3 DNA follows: TGTGCCAGCAGTTACAGGGTCTCCTACAATGAGCAGTTCTTC. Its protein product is CASSYRVSYNEQFF.

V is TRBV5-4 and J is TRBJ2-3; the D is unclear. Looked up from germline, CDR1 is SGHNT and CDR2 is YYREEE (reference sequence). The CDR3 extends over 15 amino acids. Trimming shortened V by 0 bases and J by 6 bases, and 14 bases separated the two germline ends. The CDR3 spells CASSLATGAVDTQYF. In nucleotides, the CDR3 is TGTGCCAGCAGCTTGGCCACCGGAGCTGTGGATACGCAGTATTTT.

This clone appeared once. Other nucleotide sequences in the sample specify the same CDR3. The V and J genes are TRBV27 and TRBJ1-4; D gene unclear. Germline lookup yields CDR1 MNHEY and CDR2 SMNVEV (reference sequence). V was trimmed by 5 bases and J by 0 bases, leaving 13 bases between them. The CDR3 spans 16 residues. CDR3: CASSPNKVPTNEKLFF. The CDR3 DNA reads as TGTGCCAGCAGTCCTAACAAGGTTCCAACTAATGAAAAACTGTTTTTT.

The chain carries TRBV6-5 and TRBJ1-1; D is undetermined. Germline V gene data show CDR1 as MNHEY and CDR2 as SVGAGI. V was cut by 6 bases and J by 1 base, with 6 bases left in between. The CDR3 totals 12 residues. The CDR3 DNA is TGTGCCAGCAGCAAAACGAACACTGAAGCTTTCTTT. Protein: CASSKTNTEAFF.

CDR3 nucleotide sequence: TGTGCCAGTAGTGGGCTAGCGCTTGGGACAGATACGCAGTATTTT. Translating gives CASSGLALGTDTQYF. The V call is TRBV19, the J call TRBJ2-3; D is possibly TRBD2 (6 bases). Germline V lookup: CDR1 LNHDA, CDR2 SQIVND (reference sequence). The V end was cut by 5 bases, the J end by 3 bases, with 15 bases between. There are 15 residues in the CDR3.

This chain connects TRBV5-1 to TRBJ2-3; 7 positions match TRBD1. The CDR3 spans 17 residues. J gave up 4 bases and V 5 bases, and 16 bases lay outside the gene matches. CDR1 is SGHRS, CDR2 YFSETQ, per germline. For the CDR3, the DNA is TGCGCCAGCAGGAACCGCTCGACAGGGCCTGGGGCAGATACGCAGTATTTT. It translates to CASRNRSTGPGADTQYF.

CDR3 coding DNA: TGCGCCAGCAGCCAAACCCGTCCCCCGGGACAGGGAGGGAGGACTGAAGCTTTCTTT. Its protein product is CASSQTRPPGQGGRTEAFF. This chain connects TRBV4-3 to TRBJ1-1, with TRBD1 matching over 9 bases. Germline V CDR1 and CDR2: LGHNA, YSLEER. J lost 5 bases, V lost 2 bases, and 18 bases had no gene match. The CDR3 spans 19 residues.